A selection of T cell receptor beta chains follows, all from one sample in a study of cytomegalovirus exposure and HLA in healthy donors. Profiling relied on immunoSEQ multiplex PCR, and the TCRdb table lists in-frame clones only, not all of them. The top ten clones hold approximately 20% of a sample with 150,000 to 170,000 clones, 86% of them seen once. The sample was PBMCs. The receptors originated from a man aged 18 to 30 in good health and CMV-seropositive. Both conserved end residues are part of each CDR3. D genes are given only for firm matches. Expanded clones get a size class; other rows say once, few or many, or leave the size out.

TRBJ2-2 | . | TRBV2 | . | TGTGCCAGCAGTGACCGGGGGTCCGGGGAGCTGTTTTTT | CASSDRGSGELFF
TRBJ2-7 | . | TRBV25-1 | . | TGTGCCACCCGCGGGTCCTACGAGCAGTACTTC | CATRGSYEQYF
TRBJ2-2 | . | TRBV5-6 | . | TGTGCCAGCAGCCTCTCAGACAGACCGAACACCGGGGAGCTGTTTTTT | CASSLSDRPNTGELFF
TRBJ2-7 | . | TRBV14 | . | TGTGCCAGCAGCCTCCACTACGAGCAGTACTTC | CASSLHYEQYF
TRBJ1-4 | . | TRBV27 | . | TGTGCCAGCGGGCCTCACTGGACAAAATTGTTTTTT | CASGPHWTKLFF
TRBJ1-4 | . | TRBV7-7 | . | TGTGCCAGCAGCTCCAGGGATAATGAAAAACTGTTTTTT | CASSSRDNEKLFF
TRBJ1-2 | . | TRBV7-2 | TRBD1 | TGTGCCAGCAGCTTAGGGGAGGTTAGAGGGACAGGGTATGGCTACACCTTC | CASSLGEVRGTGYGYTF
TRBJ1-6 | . | TRBV7-8 | TRBD1 | TGTGCCAGCAGACCCGGACAGGGGGCGACTCGTTCACCCCTCCACTTT | CASRPGQGATRSPLHF
TRBJ2-7 | . | TRBV5-1 | . | TGCGCCAGCTCCCCAGGAGGGGCCGGTCCCTACGAGCAGTACTTC | CASSPGGAGPYEQYF
TRBJ2-7 | once | TRBV28 | TRBD2 | TGTGCCAGCATGACTAGCGGTTACGAGCAGTACTTC | CASMTSGYEQYF
TRBJ2-3 | . | TRBV18 | TRBD1 | TGTGCCAGCTCACCCTCTCCTAGGACAGGCCGCACAGATACGCAGTATTTT | CASSPSPRTGRTDTQYF
TRBJ2-5 | . | TRBV2 | TRBD2 | TGTGCCAGCAGTGAAGAGGGTAGCGGGAGAGAGACCCAGTACTTC | CASSEEGSGRETQYF
TRBJ2-1 | . | TRBV5-5 | TRBD1 | TGTGCCAGCAGCTTGGGCCAGGGGGTGTATGAGCAGTTCTTC | CASSLGQGVYEQFF
TRBJ2-7 | . | TRBV19 | TRBD2 | TGTGCCAGTAGTATCGGGGCGGGAGTATCCTACGAGCAGTACTTC | CASSIGAGVSYEQYF
TRBJ1-1 | . | TRBV2 | . | TGTGCCAGCTACAGCTTCATGAACACTGAAGCTTTCTTT | CASYSFMNTEAFF
TRBJ1-1 | . | TRBV19 | . | TGTGCCAGTAGTCCCCAGGACAAGAACACTGAAGCTTTCTTT | CASSPQDKNTEAFF
TRBJ2-5 | . | TRBV29-1 | TRBD2 | TGCAGCGTTGAATTGGGGCTAGCGGGGGGCTGGAGGCAAGAGACCCAGTACTTC | CSVELGLAGGWRQETQYF
TRBJ1-5 | . | TRBV10-3 | TRBD1 | TGTGCCATCAGTGAAGGGAAGGGACAGGGAAGCAATCAGCCCCAGCATTTT | CAISEGKGQGSNQPQHF
TRBJ1-1 | . | TRBV11-1 | . | TGTGCCAGCAGCTCACGTGGCAGGGGCAGAGGGTACACTGAAGCTTTCTTT | CASSSRGRGRGYTEAFF
TRBJ2-1 | . | TRBV5-4 | TRBD1 | TGTGCCAGCAGCTTGGAGGACAGGGCTTCTTTCTTC | CASSLEDRASFF
TRBJ2-1 | . | TRBV19 | . | TGTGCCAGTAGTCGGAGGCCCGCTTACAATGAGCAGTTCTTC | CASSRRPAYNEQFF
TRBJ1-1 | . | TRBV5-4 | . | TGTGCCAGCAGCTCTGACAGTCGGAACACTGAAGCTTTCTTT | CASSSDSRNTEAFF
TRBJ2-7 | . | TRBV6-5 | . | TGTGCCAGCAGTTACTCCCGGCAGGGTAGCTACGAGCAGTACTTC | CASSYSRQGSYEQYF
TRBJ1-4 | . | TRBV14 | . | TGTGCCAGCAGCCGCTCGACTAAAAAGCTCGGGGAACTGTTTTTT | CASSRSTKKLGELFF
TRBJ2-6 | . | TRBV6-4 | . | TGTGCCAGCAGCCTAGCCTCTGGGGCCAACGTCCTGACTTTC | CASSLASGANVLTF
TRBJ1-4 | . | TRBV6-6 | TRBD1 | TGTGCCAGCAGCCTCGGACAGGGTGGTGGTGAAAAACTGTTTTTT | CASSLGQGGGEKLFF
TRBJ2-1 | . | TRBV5-1 | . | TGCGCCAGCAGCTTGTGGGGCGGTCCGGGGGATGAGCAGTTCTTC | CASSLWGGPGDEQFF
TRBJ2-5 | . | TRBV5-1 | . | TGCGCCTCCTCCTACCCGCAAGAGACCCAGTACTTC | CASSYPQETQYF
TRBJ2-7 | . | TRBV7-3 | . | TGTGCCAGCAGCTTATACACCTCAGGGCAGTACTTC | CASSLYTSGQYF
TRBJ1-4 | . | TRBV6-1 | . | TGTGCCAGCATGACACAGGTGTCTAATGAAAAACTGTTTTTT | CASMTQVSNEKLFF
TRBJ1-1 | . | TRBV30 | TRBD1 | TGTGCCTGGAGTGAGGGGGCGCCAACTGAAGCTTTCTTT | CAWSEGAPTEAFF
TRBJ1-1 | . | TRBV6-5 | TRBD1 | TGTGCCAGCAGTAGACAGGGGGCCCCGAACACTGAAGCTTTCTTT | CASSRQGAPNTEAFF
TRBJ2-7 | . | TRBV18 | TRBD1 | TGTGCCAGCTCCCTGACAGGGGGAGGCGAGCAGTACTTC | CASSLTGGGEQYF
TRBJ2-1 | . | TRBV5-4 | . | TGTGCCAGCAGCTGGGGCGGGGGCGATGAGCAGTTCTTC | CASSWGGGDEQFF
TRBJ2-5 | . | TRBV6-5 | TRBD2 | TGTGCCAGCAGTTCCCGTCGAACTAGCGGCCAAGAGACCCAGTACTTC | CASSSRRTSGQETQYF
TRBJ1-1 | once | TRBV6-6 | . | TGTGCCAGCAGTGCCTCAGGGGCCACTGAAGCTTTCTTT | CASSASGATEAFF
TRBJ2-5 | once | TRBV5-1 | . | TGCGCCAGCAGCCGTCTACGGGGGCAAGAGACCCAGTACTTC | CASSRLRGQETQYF
TRBJ1-1 | . | TRBV5-1 | TRBD1 | TGCGCCAGCAGCCATGACAGGGAGTGGGGTTGGACTGAAGCTTTCTTT | CASSHDREWGWTEAFF
TRBJ2-4 | . | TRBV2 | TRBD2 | TGTGCCAGCAGCCCCGGGACTAGCGGGGGGAACAAAAACATTCAGTACTTC | CASSPGTSGGNKNIQYF
TRBJ1-5 | . | TRBV7-9 | . | TGTGCCAGCAGCCCAGGGGCATCTGGCAATCAGCCCCAGCATTTT | CASSPGASGNQPQHF
TRBJ2-7 | . | TRBV30 | . | TGTGCCTGGGCCCCTGGGGCGGGAACTGACGAGCAGTACTTC | CAWAPGAGTDEQYF
TRBJ2-3 | . | TRBV11-3 | TRBD2 | TGTGCCAGCAGCTTAGAACTAGCGAGGCCGGATACGCAGTATTTT | CASSLELARPDTQYF